This TCR beta chain was retrieved from a study of Ad26.COV2.S vaccination and SARS-CoV-2 variants. Germline values: CDR1 SGHTA, CDR2 FQGTGA. The CDR3 loop spans 14 amino acids. Trimming shortened V by 1 base and J by 8 bases, and 14 bases separated the two germline ends. The method was immunoSEQ multiplex PCR; TCRdb's version includes in-frame clones alone and lacks a portion of them. The sample holds 300,000 to 350,000 clones, 70% to 90% seen once. Treatment specified: some 19 received Ad26.COV2.S at low or high dose, single or two shots; 5 received placebo; per-sample allocation not given. Specimen acquisition occurred on day 63 following the initial vaccine or placebo injection.

The sample was peripheral blood, taken in a trial of Ad26.COV2.S vaccine versus placebo. V and J are TRBV7-3 and TRBJ1-1; D unclear. The origin of this receptor is a person aged 18 to 59 who received the Ad26.COV2.S COVID-19 vaccine or a placebo. The CDR3 loop reads CASSLNEFWEEAFF. The CDR3 DNA sequence: TGTGCCAGCAGCTTAAACGAGTTTTGGGAAGAAGCTTTCTTT. The full variable domain, rest sourced from reference TRBV7-3 and TRBJ1-1, is GAGVSQTPSNKVTEKGKYVELRCDPISGHTALYWYRQSLGQGPEFLIYFQGTGAADDSGLPNDRFFAVRPEGSVSTLKIQRTERGDSAVYLCASSLNEFWEEAFFGQGTRLTVV.